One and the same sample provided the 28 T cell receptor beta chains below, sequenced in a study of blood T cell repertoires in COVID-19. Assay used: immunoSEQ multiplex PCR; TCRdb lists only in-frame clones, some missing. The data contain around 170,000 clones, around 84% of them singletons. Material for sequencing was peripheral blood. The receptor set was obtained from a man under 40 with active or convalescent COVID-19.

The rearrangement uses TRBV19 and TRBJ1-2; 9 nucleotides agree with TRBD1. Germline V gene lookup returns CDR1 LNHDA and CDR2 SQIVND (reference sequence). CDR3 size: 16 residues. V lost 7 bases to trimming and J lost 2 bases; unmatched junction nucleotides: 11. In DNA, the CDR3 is TGTGCCAGTACCCTCCTGCGGGACAGGGACAACTATGGCTACACCTTC. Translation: CASTLLRDRDNYGYTF.

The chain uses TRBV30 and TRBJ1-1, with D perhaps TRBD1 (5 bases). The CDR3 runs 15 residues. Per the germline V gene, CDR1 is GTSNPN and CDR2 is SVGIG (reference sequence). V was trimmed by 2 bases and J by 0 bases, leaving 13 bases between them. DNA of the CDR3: TGTGCCTGGAGTCCCCGGGGGAGTCTGAACACTGAAGCTTTCTTT. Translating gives CAWSPRGSLNTEAFF.

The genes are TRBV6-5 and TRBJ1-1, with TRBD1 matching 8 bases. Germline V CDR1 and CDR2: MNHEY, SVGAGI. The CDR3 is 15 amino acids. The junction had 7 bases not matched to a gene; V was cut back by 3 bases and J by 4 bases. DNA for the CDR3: TGTGCCAGCAGTTATACGAGACAGGGGAGCACTGAAGCTTTCTTT. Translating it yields CASSYTRQGSTEAFF.

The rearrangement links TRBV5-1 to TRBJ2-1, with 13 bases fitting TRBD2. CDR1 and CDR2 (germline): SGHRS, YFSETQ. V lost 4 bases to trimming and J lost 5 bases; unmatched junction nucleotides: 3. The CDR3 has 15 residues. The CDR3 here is CASSVGTSGDNEQFF. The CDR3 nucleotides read TGCGCCAGCAGCGTGGGGACTAGCGGGGACAATGAGCAGTTCTTC.

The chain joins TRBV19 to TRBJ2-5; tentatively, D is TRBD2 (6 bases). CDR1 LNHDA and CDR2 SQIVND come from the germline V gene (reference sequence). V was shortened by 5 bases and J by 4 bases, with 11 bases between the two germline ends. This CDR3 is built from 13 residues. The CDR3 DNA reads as TGTGCCAGTAGTCCAGGAGCGGGAGAGACCCAGTACTTC. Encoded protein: CASSPGAGETQYF.

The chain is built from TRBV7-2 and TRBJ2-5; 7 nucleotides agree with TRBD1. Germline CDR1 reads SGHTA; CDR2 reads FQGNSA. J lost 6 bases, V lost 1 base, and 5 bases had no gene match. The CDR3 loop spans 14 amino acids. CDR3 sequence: CASSLDRGEKTQYF. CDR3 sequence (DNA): TGTGCCAGCAGCTTAGACAGGGGAGAAAAGACCCAGTACTTC.

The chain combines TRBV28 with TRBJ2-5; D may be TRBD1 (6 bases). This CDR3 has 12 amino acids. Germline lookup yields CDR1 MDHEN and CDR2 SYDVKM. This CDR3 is CAVTGLQETQYF. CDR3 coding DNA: TGTGCTGTAACAGGGCTACAAGAGACCCAGTACTTC.

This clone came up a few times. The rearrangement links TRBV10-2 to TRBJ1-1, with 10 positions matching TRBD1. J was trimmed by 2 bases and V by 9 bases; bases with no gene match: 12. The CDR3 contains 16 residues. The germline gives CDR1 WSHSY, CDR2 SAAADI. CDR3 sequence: CASLGTGVAFNTEAFF. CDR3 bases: TGCGCCAGTCTCGGGACAGGGGTCGCCTTTAACACTGAAGCTTTCTTT.

The chain's CDR3 is CASSMPGGGLDEQYF. As DNA, the CDR3 is TGTGCCAGTAGTATGCCCGGCGGGGGACTCGACGAGCAGTACTTC. The chain links TRBV19 to TRBJ2-7; 7 bases match TRBD2. Germline assignment: CDR1 LNHDA and CDR2 SQIVND (reference sequence). The V and J ends lost 3 bases and 5 bases, in that order; junction bases with no gene match: 10. CDR3 length: 15 residues.

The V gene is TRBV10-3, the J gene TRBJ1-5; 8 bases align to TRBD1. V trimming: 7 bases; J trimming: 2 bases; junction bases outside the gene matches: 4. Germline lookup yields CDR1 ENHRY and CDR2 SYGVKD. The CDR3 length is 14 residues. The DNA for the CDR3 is TGTGCCATCAACCCGACAGGGGGCAATCAGCCCCAGCATTTT. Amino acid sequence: CAINPTGGNQPQHF.

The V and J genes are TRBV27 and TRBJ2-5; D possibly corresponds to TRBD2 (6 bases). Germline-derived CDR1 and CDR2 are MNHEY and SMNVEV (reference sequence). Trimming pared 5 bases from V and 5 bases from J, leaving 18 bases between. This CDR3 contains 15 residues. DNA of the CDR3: TGTGCCAGCAGTCCCCGGGACTCAAGACGGGAGACCCAGTACTTC. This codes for CASSPRDSRRETQYF.

The CDR3 DNA follows: TGTGCCAGCAGTGCCGGCGGGTTCACAGATACGCAGTATTTT. Its protein is CASSAGGFTDTQYF. This chain uses TRBV6-4 with TRBJ2-3; D is possibly TRBD2 (5 bases). V was cut by 4 bases and J by 2 bases, with 10 bases left in between. Germline CDR1 and CDR2: MRHNA and SNTAGT. This CDR3 has 14 residues.

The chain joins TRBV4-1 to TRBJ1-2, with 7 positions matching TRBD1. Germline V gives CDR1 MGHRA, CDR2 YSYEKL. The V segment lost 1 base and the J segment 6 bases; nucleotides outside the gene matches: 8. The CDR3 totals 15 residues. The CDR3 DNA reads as TGCGCCAGCAGCCAAGCGTGGCAGGGGGGCAATGGCTACACCTTC. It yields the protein CASSQAWQGGNGYTF.

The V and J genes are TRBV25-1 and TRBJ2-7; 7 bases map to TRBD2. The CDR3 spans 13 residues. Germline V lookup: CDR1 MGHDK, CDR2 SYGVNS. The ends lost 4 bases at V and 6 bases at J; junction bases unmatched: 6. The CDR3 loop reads CASSVQGLFEQYF. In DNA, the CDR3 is TGTGCCAGCAGTGTTCAGGGACTATTCGAGCAGTACTTC.

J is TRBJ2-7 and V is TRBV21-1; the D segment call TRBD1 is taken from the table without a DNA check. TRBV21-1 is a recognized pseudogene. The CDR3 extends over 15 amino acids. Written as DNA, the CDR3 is TGTGCCAGCAGCGGGGCGCGGTTGTCTCCCTACGAGCAGTACTTC. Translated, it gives CASSGARLSPYEQYF.

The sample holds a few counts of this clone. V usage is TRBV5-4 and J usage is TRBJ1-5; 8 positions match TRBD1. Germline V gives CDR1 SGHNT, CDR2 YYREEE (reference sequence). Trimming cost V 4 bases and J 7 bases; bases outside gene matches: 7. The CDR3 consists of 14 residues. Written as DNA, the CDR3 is TGTGCCAGCAGCGGCGACAGGGGACGACAGCCCCAGCATTTT. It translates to CASSGDRGRQPQHF.

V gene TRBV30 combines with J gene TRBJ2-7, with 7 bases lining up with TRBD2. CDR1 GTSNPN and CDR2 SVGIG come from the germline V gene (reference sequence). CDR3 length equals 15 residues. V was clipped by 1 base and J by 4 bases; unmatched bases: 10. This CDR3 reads CAWSARDVGRYEQYV. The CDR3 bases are TGTGCCTGGAGTGCAAGGGACGTCGGGAGGTACGAGCAGTACGTC.

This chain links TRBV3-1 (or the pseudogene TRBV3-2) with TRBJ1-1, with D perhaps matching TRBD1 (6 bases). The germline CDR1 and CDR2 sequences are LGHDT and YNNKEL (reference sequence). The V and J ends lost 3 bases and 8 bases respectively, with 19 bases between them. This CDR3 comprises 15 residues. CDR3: CASSHADRQSREAFF. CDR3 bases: TGTGCCAGCAGCCATGCCGACAGGCAGTCGAGGGAAGCTTTCTTT.

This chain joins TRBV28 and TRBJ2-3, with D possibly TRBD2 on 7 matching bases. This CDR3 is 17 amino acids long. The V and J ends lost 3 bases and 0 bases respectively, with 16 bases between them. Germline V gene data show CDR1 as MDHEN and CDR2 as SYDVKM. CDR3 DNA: TGTGCCAGCAGTTTTGGGGGGGCGCCTCGTAGCACAGATACGCAGTATTTT. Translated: CASSFGGAPRSTDTQYF.

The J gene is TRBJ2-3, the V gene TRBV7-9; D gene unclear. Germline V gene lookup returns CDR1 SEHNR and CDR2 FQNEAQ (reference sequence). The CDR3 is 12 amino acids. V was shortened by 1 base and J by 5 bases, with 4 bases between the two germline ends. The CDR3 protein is CASSLVGDTQYF. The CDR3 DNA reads TGTGCCAGCAGCTTAGTCGGAGATACGCAGTATTTT.

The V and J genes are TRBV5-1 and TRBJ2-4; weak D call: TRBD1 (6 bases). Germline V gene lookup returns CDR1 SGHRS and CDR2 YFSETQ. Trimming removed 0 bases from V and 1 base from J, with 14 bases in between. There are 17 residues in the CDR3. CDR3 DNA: TGCGCCAGCAGCTTGGCAGTCTTAGGGGGTGCCAAAAACATTCAGTACTTC. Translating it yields CASSLAVLGGAKNIQYF. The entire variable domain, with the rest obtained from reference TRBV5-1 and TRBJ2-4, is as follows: KAGVTQTPRYLIKTRGQQVTLSCSPISGHRSVSWYQQTPGQGLQFLFEYFSETQRNKGNFPGRFSGRQFSNSRSEMNVSTLELGDSALYLCASSLAVLGGAKNIQYFGAGTRLSVL.

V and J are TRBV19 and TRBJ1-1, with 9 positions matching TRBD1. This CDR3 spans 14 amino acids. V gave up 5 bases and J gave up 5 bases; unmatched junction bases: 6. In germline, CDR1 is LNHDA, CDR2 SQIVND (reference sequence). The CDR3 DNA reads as TGTGCCAGTAGTGACAGACAGGGGGGTACTGAAGCTTTCTTT. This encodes CASSDRQGGTEAFF.

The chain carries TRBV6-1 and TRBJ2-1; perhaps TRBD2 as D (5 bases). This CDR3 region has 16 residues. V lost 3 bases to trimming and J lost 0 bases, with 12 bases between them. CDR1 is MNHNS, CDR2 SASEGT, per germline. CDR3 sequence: CASSEEEDPSYNEQFF. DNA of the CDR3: TGTGCCAGCAGTGAGGAGGAGGATCCCTCCTACAATGAGCAGTTCTTC.

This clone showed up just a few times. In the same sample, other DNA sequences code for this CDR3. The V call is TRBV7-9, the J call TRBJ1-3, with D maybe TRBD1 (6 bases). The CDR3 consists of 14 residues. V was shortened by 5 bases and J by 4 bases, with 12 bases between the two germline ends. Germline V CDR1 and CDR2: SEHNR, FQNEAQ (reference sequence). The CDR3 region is CASSETGPGNTIYF. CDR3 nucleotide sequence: TGTGCCAGCAGCGAAACAGGGCCCGGAAACACCATATATTTT.

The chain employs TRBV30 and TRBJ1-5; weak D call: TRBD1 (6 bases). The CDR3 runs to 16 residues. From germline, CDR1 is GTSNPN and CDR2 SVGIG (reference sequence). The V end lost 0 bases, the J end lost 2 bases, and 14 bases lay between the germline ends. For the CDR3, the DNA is TGTGCCTGGAGTGTAATGGGCAGGGGCGGCAATCAGCCCCAGCATTTT. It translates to CAWSVMGRGGNQPQHF.

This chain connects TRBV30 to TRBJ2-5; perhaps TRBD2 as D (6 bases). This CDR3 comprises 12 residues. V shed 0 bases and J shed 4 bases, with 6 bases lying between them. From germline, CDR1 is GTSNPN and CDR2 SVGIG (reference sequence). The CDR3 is CAWSVAGETQYF. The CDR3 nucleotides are TGTGCCTGGAGTGTAGCGGGAGAGACCCAGTACTTC.

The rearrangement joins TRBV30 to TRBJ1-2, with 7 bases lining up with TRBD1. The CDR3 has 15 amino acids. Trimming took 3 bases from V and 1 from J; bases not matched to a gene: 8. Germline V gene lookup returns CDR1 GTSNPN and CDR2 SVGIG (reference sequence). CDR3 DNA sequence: TGTGCCTGGAGCCCGGACAGGCGAAATAACTATGGCTACACCTTC. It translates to CAWSPDRRNNYGYTF.

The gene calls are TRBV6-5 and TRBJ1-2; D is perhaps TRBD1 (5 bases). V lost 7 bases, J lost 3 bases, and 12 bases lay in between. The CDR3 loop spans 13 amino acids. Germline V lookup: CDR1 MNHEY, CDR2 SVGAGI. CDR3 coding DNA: TGTGCCAGCATTGGTTCCAGGGACTATGGCTACACCTTC. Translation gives CASIGSRDYGYTF.